This T cell receptor beta chain was sequenced for a study of T cells in Graves' hyperthyroidism and ophthalmopathy. Whole-study results and caveats: Researchers found most expanded thyroid clonotypes above 0.001 in blood as well. In the analysis, a 13 V-J model separated ophthalmopathy from stable hyperthyroidism.

Hyperthyroidism was newly diagnosed in patients aged 18 to 65 (duration under 2 months). Orbital computed tomography, thyroid ultrasound, serum thyroxine and TRAb, and clinical symptoms together informed the diagnoses. V lost 5 bases to trimming and J lost 4 bases, with 12 bases between them. This CDR3 contains 15 residues. Per the germline V gene, CDR1 is MDHEN and CDR2 is SYDVKM. It was RNA transcripts that yielded the amplified TCR beta CDR3 regions. The HTBI primer set served for first-round RT-PCR of the TCR CDR3. TCRdb itself ran the multiplex PCR reads through MiXCR, one entry per CDR3 protein. Of some 350,000 distinct CDR3 sequences listed, 25% are singletons. This clonotype was detected a few times. Antigen: not known.

The chain couples TRBV28 to TRBJ2-6; a possible D gene is TRBD1 (7 bases). Sequencing was carried out using blood. This clonotype was obtained from a man aged 50 or older with Graves' hyperthyroidism. In DNA, the CDR3 is TGTGCCAGCAGTCCCAGGGGGGCCGGGGCCAACGTCCTGACTTTC. This encodes CASSPRGAGANVLTF.